The 10 T cell receptor beta chains listed next were all sequenced from one sample in a study of type 1 and type 2 diabetes patients. PCR was run on genomic DNA. A primer set of 30 forward and 13 reverse primers amplified the CDR3. From the multiplex PCR reads, TCRdb called clonotypes with MiXCR, one entry per CDR3 protein. The table records under 300,000 distinct CDR3 sequences, roughly 50% of them present only once. Sequenced sample: peripheral blood mononuclear cells (PBMCs). These receptors were taken from a man aged 18 to 29 with type 2 diabetes.

As regards this clonotype: It may be a read error: a sequence one base away is much more abundant. V is TRBV7-2 and J is TRBJ2-6; D is unresolved. Germline assignment: CDR1 SGHTA and CDR2 FQGNSA. The CDR3 runs 16 residues. V shed 5 bases and J shed 6 bases, with 17 bases lying between them. CDR3 nucleotides: TGTGCCAGCAGCCAACGTCTAGGCTATGAGGCCAACGTCCTGACTTTC. Its protein is CASSQRLGYEANVLTF. Supplemented by reference TRBV7-2 and TRBJ2-6, the full variable domain reads GAGVSQSPSNKVTEKGKDVELRCDPISGHTALYWYRQSLGQGLEFLIYFQGNSAPDKSGLPSDRFSAERTGGSVSTLTIQRTQQEDSAVYLCASSQRLGYEANVLTFGAGSRLTVL.

The chain has TRBV25-1 and TRBJ1-2; TRBD1 might be the D (6 bases). V was trimmed by 8 bases and J by 5 bases, leaving 18 bases between them. The CDR3 length is 14 residues. CDR1 MGHDK and CDR2 SYGVNS come from the germline V gene. The CDR3 nucleotides are TGTGCCAGCGGGTCCTCCGGGACATTTTATGGCTACACCTTC. Its protein is CASGSSGTFYGYTF.

To note about this clonotype: Compared with germline, one end of the junction differs, possibly owing to a read error. This chain's CDR3 is CTISAGRGTTEAFF. CDR3 coding DNA: TGTACCATCAGTGCCGGCAGGGGAACCACTGAAGCTTTCTTT. V is TRBV10-3 and J is TRBJ1-1; perhaps TRBD1 as D (6 bases). Germline assignment: CDR1 ENHRY and CDR2 SYGVKD. This CDR3 region has 14 residues.

This clonotype was found a few times. This chain joins TRBV28 and TRBJ2-5; 8 bases match TRBD1. Germline V gives CDR1 MDHEN, CDR2 SYDVKM. This CDR3 has 13 amino acids. V shed 6 bases and J 5 bases; nucleotides not matched to a gene: 5. CDR3 sequence: CASRATGGETQYF. In DNA, the CDR3 is TGTGCCAGCAGAGCCACAGGGGGGGAGACCCAGTACTTC.

The chain has TRBV20-1 and TRBJ2-1; TRBD2 matches at 8 bases. Germline V lookup: CDR1 DFQATT, CDR2 SNEGSKA (reference sequence). The CDR3 consists of 14 residues. J gave up 7 bases and V 3 bases, and 8 bases lay outside the gene matches. This CDR3 reads CSASGGALGNEQFF. For the CDR3, the DNA is TGCAGTGCTAGCGGGGGGGCCCTAGGGAATGAGCAGTTCTTC.

Only a few counts were recorded for this clonotype. The V gene is TRBV7-8, the J gene TRBJ2-3; TRBD1 aligns across 8 bases. CDR3 size: 14 residues. The junction had 3 bases not matched to a gene; V was cut back by 3 bases and J by 4 bases. The germline gives CDR1 SGHVS, CDR2 FQNEAQ. The CDR3 spells CASSLWTGPDTQYF. The DNA for the CDR3 is TGTGCCAGCAGCTTGTGGACAGGGCCAGATACGCAGTATTTT.

Remarks on this clonotype: One junction end does not reproduce the germline sequence, and a read error may be involved. The rearrangement links TRBV15 to TRBJ2-1; either TRBD1 or TRBD2 may fit D (6 bases each). Germline CDR1 and CDR2: LNHNV and YYDKDF (reference sequence). This CDR3 contains 16 residues. The CDR3 coding sequence is TGTGCCACCAGCAGAGGGGACACTAGCAGAAACAATGAGCAGTTCTTT. This translates into CATSRGDTSRNNEQFF.

The chain links TRBV20-1 to TRBJ2-2; TRBD1 agrees at 9 bases. In germline, CDR1 is DFQATT, CDR2 SNEGSKA (reference sequence). The CDR3 is made up of 17 amino acids. J was trimmed by 7 bases and V by 1 base; bases with no gene match: 13. The CDR3 DNA reads as TGCAGTGCTAGAGTTCCGGACAGGGGAGGGTACAGCGGGGAGCTGTTTTTT. This codes for CSARVPDRGGYSGELFF.

A word on this clonotype: The junction differs from germline at one of its ends, possibly a read error. The CDR3: CAISETGTNEKLFF. Here the CDR3 DNA reads TGTGCCATCAGTGAGACAGGGACTAATGAAAAGCTGTTTTTT. The V gene is TRBV10-3, the J gene TRBJ1-4; perhaps TRBD1 as D (6 bases). The length of the CDR3 is 14 residues. The germline V gene has CDR1 ENHRY and CDR2 SYGVKD.

V and J are TRBV19 and TRBJ2-5; 7 bases line up with TRBD2. The DNA end is a closer match to TRBJ2-1, so the J assignment may be wrong. This CDR3 comprises 13 residues. Germline V gives CDR1 LNHDA, CDR2 SQIVND (reference sequence). CDR3 nucleotide sequence: TGTGCCAGCAGCTTCCTAGCGGACAATGAGCAGTTCTTC. The encoded protein is CASSFLADNEQFF.